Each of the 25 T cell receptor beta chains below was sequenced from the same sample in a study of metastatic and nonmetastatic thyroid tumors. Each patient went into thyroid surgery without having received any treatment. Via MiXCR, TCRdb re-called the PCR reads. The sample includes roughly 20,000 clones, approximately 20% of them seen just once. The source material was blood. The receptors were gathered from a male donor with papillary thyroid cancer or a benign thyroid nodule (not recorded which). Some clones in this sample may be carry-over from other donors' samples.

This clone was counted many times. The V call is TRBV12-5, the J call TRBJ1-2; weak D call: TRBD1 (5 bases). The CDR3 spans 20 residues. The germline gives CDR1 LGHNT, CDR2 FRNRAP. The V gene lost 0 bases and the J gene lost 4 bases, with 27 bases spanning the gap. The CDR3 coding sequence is TGTGCTAGTGGTTTGGTACCAGTCTTGGGGGTACGCCACCAAATCTATGGCTACACCTTC. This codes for CASGLVPVLGVRHQIYGYTF.

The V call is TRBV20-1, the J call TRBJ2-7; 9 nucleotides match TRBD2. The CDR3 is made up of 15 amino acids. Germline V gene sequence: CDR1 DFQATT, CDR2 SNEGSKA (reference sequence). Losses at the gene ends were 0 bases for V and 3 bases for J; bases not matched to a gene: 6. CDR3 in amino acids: CSARDSSGRNYEQYF. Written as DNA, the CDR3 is TGCAGTGCTAGAGATAGTAGCGGGAGAAACTACGAGCAGTACTTC.

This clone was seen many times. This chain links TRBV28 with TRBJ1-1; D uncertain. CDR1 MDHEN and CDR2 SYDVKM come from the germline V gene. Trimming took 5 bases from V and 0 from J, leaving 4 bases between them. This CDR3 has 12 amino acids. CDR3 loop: CASSLLNTEAFF. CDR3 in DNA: TGTGCCAGCAGTCTTTTGAACACTGAAGCTTTCTTT.

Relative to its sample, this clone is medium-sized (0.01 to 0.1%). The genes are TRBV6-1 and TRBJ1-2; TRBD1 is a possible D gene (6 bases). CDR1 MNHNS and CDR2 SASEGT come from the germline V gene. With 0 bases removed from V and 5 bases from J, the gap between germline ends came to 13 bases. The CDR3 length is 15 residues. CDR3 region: CASSEASQGRYGYTF. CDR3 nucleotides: TGTGCCAGCAGTGAAGCCTCCCAGGGGAGATATGGCTACACCTTC.

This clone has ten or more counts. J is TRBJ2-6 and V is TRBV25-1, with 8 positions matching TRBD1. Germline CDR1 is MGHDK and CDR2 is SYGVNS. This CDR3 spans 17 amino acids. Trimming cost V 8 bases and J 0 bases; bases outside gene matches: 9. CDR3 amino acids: CASGGQEGLSGANVLTF. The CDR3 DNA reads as TGTGCCAGCGGGGGACAGGAGGGCCTCTCTGGGGCCAACGTCCTGACTTTC.

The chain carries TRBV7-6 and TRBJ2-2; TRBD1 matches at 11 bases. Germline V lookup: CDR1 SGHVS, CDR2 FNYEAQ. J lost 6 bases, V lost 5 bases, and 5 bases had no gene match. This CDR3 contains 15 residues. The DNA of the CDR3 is TGTGCCAGCAGCCTATCGGGACAGGGGGCCGGGGAGCTGTTTTTT. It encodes CASSLSGQGAGELFF.

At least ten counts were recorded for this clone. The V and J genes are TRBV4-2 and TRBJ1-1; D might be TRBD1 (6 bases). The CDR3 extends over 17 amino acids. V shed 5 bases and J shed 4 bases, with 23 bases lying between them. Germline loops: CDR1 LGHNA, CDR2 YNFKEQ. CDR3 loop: CASSNNLWGHTSTEAFF. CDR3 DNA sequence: TGTGCCAGCAGCAATAACCTTTGGGGACATACGAGCACTGAAGCTTTCTTT.

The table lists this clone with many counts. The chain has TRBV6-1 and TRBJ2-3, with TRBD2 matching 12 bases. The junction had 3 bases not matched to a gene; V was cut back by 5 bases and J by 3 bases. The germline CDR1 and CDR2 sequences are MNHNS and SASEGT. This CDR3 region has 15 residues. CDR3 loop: CASSSLAGGTDTQYF. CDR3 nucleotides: TGTGCCAGCAGTTCGCTAGCGGGAGGGACAGATACGCAGTATTTT.

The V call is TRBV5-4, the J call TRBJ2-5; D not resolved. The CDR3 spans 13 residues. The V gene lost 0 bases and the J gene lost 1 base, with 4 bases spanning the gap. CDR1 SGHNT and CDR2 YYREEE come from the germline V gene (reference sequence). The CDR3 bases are TGTGCCAGCAGCTTGGCCCTCCAAGAGACCCAGTACTTC. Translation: CASSLALQETQYF. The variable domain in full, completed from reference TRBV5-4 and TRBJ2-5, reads ETGVTQSPTHLIKTRGQQVTLRCSSQSGHNTVSWYQQALGQGPQFIFQYYREEENGRGNFPPRFSGLQFPNYSSELNVNALELDDSALYLCASSLALQETQYFGPGTRLLVL.

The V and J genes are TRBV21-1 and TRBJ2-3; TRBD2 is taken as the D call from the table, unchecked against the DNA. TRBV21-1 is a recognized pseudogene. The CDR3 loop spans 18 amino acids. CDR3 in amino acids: CASRGREGSETHTDTQYF. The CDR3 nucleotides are TGTGCCAGCAGAGGGAGGGAGGGTAGCGAGACGCATACAGATACGCAGTATTTT.

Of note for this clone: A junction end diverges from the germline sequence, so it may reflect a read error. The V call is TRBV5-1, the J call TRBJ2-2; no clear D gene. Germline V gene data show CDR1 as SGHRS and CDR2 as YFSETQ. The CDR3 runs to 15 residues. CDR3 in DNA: TGCGCCAGCAGCTTGGGCCGGCACTACACCGGTGAGCTGTTTTTT. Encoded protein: CASSLGRHYTGELFF.

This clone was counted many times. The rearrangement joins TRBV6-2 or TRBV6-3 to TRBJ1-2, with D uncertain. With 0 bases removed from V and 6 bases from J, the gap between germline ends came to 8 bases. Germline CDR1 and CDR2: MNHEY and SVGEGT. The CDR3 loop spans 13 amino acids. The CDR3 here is CASSYSARNGYTF. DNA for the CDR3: TGTGCCAGCAGTTACTCGGCCAGAAATGGCTACACCTTC.

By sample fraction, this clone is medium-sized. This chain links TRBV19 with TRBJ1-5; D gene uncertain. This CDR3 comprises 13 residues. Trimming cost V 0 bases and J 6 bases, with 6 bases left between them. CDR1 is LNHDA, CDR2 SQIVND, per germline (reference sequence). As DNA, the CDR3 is TGTGCCAGTAGTATAGATAGGACTCAGCCCCAGCATTTT. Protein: CASSIDRTQPQHF.

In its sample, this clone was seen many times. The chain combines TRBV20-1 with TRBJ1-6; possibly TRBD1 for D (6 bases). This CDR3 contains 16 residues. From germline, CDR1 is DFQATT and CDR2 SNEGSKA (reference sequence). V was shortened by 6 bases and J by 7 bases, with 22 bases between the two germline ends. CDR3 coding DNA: TGCAGTGCCTCCGGACAGTTCGCGGGGGAAAATTCACCCCTCCACTTT. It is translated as CSASGQFAGENSPLHF.

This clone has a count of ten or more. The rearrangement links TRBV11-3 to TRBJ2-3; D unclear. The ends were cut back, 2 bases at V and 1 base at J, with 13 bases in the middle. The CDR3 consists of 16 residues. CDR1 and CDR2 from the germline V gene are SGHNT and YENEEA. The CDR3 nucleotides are TGTGCCAGCAGCTTAAACCCACCCCTCCGCACAGATACGCAGTATTTT. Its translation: CASSLNPPLRTDTQYF.

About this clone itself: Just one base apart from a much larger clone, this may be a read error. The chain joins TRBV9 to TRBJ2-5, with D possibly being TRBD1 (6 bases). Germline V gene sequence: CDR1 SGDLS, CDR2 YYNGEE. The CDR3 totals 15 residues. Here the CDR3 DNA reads TGTGCCAACAGCGGAGCCCTGGGGGCGCAAGAGACCCAGTACTTC. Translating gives CANSGALGAQETQYF.

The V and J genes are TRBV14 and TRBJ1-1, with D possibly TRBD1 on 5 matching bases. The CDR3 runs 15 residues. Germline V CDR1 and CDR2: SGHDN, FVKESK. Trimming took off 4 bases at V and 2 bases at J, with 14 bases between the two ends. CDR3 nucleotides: TGTGCCAGCAGCCCCCGACAGTGGGTAAACACTGAAGCTTTCTTT. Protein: CASSPRQWVNTEAFF.

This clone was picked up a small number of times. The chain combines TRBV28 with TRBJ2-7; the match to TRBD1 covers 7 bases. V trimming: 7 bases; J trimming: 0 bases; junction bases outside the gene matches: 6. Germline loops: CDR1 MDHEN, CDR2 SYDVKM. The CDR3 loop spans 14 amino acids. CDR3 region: CASTLQGNSYEQYF. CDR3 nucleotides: TGTGCCAGCACCCTACAGGGGAACTCCTACGAGCAGTACTTC.

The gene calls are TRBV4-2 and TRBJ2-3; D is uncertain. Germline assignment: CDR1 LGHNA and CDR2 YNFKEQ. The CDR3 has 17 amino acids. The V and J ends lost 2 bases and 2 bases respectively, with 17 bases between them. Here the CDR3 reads CASSQRTTASHTDTQYF. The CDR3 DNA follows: TGTGCCAGCAGCCAACGAACGACGGCCTCTCACACAGATACGCAGTATTTT.

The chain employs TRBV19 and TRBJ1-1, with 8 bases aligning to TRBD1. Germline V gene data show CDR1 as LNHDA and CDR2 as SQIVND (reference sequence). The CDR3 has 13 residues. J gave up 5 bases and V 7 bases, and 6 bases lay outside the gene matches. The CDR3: CASTQGAGTEAFF. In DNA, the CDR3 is TGTGCCAGTACCCAGGGGGCGGGAACTGAAGCTTTCTTT.

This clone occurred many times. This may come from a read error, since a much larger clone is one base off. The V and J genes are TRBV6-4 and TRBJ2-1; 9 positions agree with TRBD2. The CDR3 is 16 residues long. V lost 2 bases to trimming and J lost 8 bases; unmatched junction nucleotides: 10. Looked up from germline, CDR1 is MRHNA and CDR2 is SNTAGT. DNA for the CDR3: TGTGCCAGCAGTGACCCGGCTAGCGGGGATGGGGATGAGCAGTTCTTC. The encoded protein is CASSDPASGDGDEQFF.

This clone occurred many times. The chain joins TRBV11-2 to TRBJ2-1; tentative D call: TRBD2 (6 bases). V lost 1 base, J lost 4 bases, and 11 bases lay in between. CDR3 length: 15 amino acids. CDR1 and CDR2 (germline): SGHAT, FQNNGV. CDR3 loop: CASSLVRLAYNEQFF. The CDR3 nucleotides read TGTGCCAGCAGCTTAGTGAGGCTAGCGTACAATGAGCAGTTCTTC. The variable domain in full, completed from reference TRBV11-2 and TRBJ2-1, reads EAGVAQSPRYKIIEKRQSVAFWCNPISGHATLYWYQQILGQGPKLLIQFQNNGVVDDSQLPKDRFSAERLKGVDSTLKIQPAKLEDSAVYLCASSLVRLAYNEQFFGPGTRLTVL.

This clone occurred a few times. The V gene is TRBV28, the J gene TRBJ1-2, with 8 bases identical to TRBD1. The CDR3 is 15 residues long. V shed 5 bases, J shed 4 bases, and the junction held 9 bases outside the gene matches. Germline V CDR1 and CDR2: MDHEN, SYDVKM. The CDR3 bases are TGTGCCAGCAGTCCGACAGGGGTTATTGTCTATGGCTACACCTTC. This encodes CASSPTGVIVYGYTF.

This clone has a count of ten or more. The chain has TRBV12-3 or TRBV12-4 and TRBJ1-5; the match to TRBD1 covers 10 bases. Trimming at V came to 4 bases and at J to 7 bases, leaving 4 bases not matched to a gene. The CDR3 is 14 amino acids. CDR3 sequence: CASSWTGGGQPQHF. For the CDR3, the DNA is TGTGCCAGCAGTTGGACAGGGGGAGGACAGCCCCAGCATTTT.

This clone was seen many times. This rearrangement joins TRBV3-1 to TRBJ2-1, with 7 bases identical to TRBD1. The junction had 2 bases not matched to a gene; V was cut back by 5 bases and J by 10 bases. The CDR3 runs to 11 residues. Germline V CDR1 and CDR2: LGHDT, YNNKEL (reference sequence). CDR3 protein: CASSRGREQFF. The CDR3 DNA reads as TGTGCCAGCAGCAGGGGGCGGGAGCAGTTCTTC.